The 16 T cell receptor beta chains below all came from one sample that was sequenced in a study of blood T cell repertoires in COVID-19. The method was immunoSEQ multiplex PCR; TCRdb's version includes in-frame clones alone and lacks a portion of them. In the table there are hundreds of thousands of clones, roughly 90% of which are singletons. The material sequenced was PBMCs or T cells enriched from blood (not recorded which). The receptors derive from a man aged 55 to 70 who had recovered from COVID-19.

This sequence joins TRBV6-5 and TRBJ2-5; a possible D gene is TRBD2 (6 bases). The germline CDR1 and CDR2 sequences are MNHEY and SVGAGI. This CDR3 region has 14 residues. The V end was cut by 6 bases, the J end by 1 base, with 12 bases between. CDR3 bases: TGTGCCAGCAGGGCGGGACGGGTCCAAGAGACCCAGTACTTC. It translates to CASRAGRVQETQYF.

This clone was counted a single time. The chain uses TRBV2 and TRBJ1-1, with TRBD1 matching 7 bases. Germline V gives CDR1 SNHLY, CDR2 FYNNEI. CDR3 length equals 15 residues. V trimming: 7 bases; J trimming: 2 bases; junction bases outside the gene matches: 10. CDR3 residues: CASTFLGTDNTEAFF. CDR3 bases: TGTGCCAGCACCTTCCTCGGGACAGATAACACTGAAGCTTTCTTT.

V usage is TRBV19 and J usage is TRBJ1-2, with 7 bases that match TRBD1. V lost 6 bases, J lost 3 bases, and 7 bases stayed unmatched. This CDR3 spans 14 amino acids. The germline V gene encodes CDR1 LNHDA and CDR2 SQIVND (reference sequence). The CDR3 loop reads CASRRQGVDYGYTF. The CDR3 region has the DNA TGTGCCAGTAGACGACAGGGTGTCGACTATGGCTACACCTTC.

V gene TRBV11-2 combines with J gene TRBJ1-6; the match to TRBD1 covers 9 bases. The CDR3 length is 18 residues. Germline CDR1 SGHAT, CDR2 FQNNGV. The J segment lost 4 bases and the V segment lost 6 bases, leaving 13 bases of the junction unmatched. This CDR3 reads CASSSTTTGGAYNSPLHF. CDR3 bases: TGTGCCAGCAGTTCGACCACCACAGGGGGCGCTTATAATTCACCCCTCCACTTT.

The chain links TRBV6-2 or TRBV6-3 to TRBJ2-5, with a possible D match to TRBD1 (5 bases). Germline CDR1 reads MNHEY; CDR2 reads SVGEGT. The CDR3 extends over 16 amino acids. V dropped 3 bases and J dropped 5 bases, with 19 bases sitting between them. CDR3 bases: TGTGCCAGCAGTTATTTGGGCCAGGGAATAGGGGAGACCCAGTACTTC. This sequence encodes CASSYLGQGIGETQYF.

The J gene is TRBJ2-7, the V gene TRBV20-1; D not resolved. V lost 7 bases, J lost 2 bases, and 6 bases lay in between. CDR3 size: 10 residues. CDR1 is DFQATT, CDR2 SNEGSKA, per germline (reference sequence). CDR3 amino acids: CSVQTYEQYF. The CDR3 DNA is TGCAGTGTCCAGACCTACGAGCAGTACTTC.

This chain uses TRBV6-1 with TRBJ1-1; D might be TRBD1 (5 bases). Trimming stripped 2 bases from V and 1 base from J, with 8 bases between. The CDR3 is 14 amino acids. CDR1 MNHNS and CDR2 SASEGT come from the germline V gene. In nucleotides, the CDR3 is TGTGCCAGCAGTGAACAGCAGGGGAACACTGAAGCTTTCTTT. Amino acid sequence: CASSEQQGNTEAFF.

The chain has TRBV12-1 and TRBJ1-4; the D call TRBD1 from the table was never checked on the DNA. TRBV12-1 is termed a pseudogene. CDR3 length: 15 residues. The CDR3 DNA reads TGTGCCAGCAGCCTCACCGGACAGTCTAATGAAAAACTGTTTTTT. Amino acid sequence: CASSLTGQSNEKLFF.

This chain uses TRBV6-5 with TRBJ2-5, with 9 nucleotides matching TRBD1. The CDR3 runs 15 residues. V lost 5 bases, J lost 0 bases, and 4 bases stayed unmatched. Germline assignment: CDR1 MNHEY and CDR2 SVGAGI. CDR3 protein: CASSRDREHQETQYF. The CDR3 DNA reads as TGTGCCAGCAGTCGGGACAGGGAACACCAAGAGACCCAGTACTTC.

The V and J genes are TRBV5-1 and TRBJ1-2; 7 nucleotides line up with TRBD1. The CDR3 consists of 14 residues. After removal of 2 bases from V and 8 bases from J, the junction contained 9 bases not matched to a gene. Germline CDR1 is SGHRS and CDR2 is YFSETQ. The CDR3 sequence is CASSFGTEGYGYTF. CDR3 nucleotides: TGCGCCAGCAGCTTCGGGACAGAGGGGTACGGCTACACCTTC.

The CDR3: CASSSGTGYNEQFF. DNA for the CDR3: TGTGCCAGCAGCTCAGGGACTGGTTACAATGAGCAGTTCTTC. This chain links TRBV7-2 with TRBJ2-1; D might be TRBD2 (6 bases). The CDR3 contains 14 residues. Per germline, CDR1 SGHTA and CDR2 FQGNSA. The ends were cut back, 4 bases at V and 4 bases at J, with 11 bases in the middle.

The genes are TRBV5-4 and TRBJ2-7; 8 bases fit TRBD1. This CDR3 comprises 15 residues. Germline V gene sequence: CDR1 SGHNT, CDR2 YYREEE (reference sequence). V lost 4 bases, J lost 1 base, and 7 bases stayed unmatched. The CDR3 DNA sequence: TGTGCCAGCAGCCGCGGCGGGACAGGTTCCTACGAGCAGTACTTC. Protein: CASSRGGTGSYEQYF.

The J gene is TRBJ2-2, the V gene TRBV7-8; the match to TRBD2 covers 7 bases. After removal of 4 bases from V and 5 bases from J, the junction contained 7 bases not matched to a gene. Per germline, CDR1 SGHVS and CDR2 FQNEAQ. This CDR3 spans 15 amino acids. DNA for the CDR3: TGTGCCAGCAGCTCCAGGACTAGTTGGACCGGGGAGCTGTTTTTT. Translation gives CASSSRTSWTGELFF.

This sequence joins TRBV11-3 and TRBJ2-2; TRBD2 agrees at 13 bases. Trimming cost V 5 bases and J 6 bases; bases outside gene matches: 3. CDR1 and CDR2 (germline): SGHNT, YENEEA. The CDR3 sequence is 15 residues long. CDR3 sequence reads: CASSTGLAGPGELFF. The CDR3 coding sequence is TGTGCCAGCAGCACGGGACTAGCGGGACCCGGGGAGCTGTTTTTT. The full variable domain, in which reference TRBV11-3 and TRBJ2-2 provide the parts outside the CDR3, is EAGVVQSPRYKIIEKKQPVAFWCNPISGHNTLYWYLQNLGQGPELLIRYENEEAVDDSQLPKDRFSAERLKGVDSTLKIQPAELGDSAVYLCASSTGLAGPGELFFGEGSRLTVL.

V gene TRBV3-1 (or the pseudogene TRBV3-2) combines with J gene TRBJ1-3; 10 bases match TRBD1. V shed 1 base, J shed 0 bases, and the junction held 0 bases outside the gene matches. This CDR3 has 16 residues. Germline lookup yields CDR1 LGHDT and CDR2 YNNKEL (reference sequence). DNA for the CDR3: TGTGCCAGCAGCCAAGGGACAGGGGGCTCTGGAAACACCATATATTTT. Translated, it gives CASSQGTGGSGNTIYF.

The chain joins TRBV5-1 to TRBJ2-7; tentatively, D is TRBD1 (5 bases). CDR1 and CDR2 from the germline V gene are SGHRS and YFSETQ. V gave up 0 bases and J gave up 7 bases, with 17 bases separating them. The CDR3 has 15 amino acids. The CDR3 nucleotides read TGCGCCAGCAGCTTGGACGTTACAGGTGGCCCTGAGCAGTACTTC. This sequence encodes CASSLDVTGGPEQYF.